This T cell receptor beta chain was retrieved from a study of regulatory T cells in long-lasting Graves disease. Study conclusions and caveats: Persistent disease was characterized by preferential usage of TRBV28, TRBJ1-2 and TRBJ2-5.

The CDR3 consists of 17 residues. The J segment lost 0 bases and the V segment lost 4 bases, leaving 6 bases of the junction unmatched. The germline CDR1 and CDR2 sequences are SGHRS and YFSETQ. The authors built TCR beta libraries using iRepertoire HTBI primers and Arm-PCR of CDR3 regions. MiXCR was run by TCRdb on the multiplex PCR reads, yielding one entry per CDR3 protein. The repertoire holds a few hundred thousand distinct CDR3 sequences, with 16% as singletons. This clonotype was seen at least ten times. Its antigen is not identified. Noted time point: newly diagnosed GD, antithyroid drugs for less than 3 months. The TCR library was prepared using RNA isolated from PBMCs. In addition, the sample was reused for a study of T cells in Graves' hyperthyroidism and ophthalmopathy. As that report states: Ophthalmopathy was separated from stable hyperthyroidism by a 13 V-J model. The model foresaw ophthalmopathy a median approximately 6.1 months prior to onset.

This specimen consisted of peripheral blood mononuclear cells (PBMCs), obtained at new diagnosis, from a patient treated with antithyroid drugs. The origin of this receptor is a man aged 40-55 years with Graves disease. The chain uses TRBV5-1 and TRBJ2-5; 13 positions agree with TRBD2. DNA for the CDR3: TGCGCCAGCAGCCTGGGACTAGCGGGGCTCCACCAAGAGACCCAGTACTTC. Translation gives CASSLGLAGLHQETQYF.